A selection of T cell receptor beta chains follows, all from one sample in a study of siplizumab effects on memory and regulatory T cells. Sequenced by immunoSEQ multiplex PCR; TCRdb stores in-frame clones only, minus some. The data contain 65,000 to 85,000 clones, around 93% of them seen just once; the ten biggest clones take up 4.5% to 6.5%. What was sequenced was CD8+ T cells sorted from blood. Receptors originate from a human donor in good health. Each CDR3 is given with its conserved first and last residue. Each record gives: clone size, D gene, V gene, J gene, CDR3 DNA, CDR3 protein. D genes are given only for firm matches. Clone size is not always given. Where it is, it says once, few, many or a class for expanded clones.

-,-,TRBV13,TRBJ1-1,TGTGCCAGCAGCTTAGGACCCACTGAAGCTTTCTTT,CASSLGPTEAFF
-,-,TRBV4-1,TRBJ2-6,TGCGCCAGCAGCCCCGAGGAGGGGGCCCGGTTTGGGGCCAACGTCCTGACTTTC,CASSPEEGARFGANVLTF
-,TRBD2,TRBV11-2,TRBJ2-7,TGTGCCAGCAGCTTACCTCTGGGACTAGTACGCTACGAGCAGTACTTC,CASSLPLGLVRYEQYF
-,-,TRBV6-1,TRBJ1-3,TGTGCCAGCAGGGGATACGGAAACACCATATATTTT,CASRGYGNTIYF
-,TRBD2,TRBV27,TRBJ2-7,TGTGCCAGCAGTTTGGCTAGCGGGGGTCGCGAGCAGTACTTC,CASSLASGGREQYF
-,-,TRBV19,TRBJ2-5,TGTGCCAGTAGGGGGACCCGGGAGACCCAGTACTTC,CASRGTRETQYF
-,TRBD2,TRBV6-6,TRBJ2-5,TGTGCCAGCAGTTACGGGTCTAGCGGCCAAGAGACCCAGTACTTC,CASSYGSSGQETQYF
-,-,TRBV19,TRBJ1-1,TGTGCCGGAGGGGAGACTGAAGCTTTCTTT,CAGGETEAFF
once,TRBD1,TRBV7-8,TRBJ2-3,TGTGCCAGCAGCCCTTGGACAGGGGACCTCACAGATACGCAGTATTTT,CASSPWTGDLTDTQYF
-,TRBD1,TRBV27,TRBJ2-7,TGTGCCAGCAGTCCCATGGACAGGGGGCTCCCTGAGCAGTACTTC,CASSPMDRGLPEQYF
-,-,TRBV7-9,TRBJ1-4,TGTGCCAGCAGTCCTAGCGGGGACGAAAAACTGTTTTTT,CASSPSGDEKLFF
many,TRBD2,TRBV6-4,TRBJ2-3,TGTGCCAGCAGTGACGGCCTAGCGGGGGGGAAAGATACGCAGTATTTT,CASSDGLAGGKDTQYF
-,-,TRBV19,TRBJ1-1,TGTGCCAGTAGTAATCCAGGGTTTGTCACTGAAGCTTTCTTT,CASSNPGFVTEAFF
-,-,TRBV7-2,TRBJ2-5,TGTGCCAGCAGCCTTACTTCGAATGAAGTCCAAGAGACCCAGTACTTC,CASSLTSNEVQETQYF
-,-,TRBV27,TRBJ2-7,TGTGCCAGCAGTTTATCGGGGATCTACGAGCAGTACTTC,CASSLSGIYEQYF
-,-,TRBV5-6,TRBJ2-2,TGTGCCAGCAGCTTGGCAGCCACCGGGGAGCTGTTTTTT,CASSLAATGELFF
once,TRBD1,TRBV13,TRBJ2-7,TGTGCCAGCAGCCGACAGGGGGGGGGCGAGCAGTACTTC,CASSRQGGGEQYF
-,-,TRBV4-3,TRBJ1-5,TGCGCCAGCAGCCAAGCCATCAATCAGCCCCAGCATTTT,CASSQAINQPQHF
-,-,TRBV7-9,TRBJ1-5,TGTGCCAGCAGCTCCGACCAGGGCTTTTTCAATCAGCCCCAGCATTTT,CASSSDQGFFNQPQHF
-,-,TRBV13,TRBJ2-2,TGTGCCAGCAGCCCACCACAGACAGGAGGGACCGGGGAGCTGTTTTTT,CASSPPQTGGTGELFF
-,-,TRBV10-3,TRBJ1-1,TGTGCCACACAGGGGAACACTGAAGCTTTCTTT,CATQGNTEAFF
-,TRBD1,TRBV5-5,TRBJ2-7,TGTGCCAGCAGCTTTGGACAGGGATTTTACGAGCAGTACTTC,CASSFGQGFYEQYF
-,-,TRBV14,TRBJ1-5,TGTGCCAGCAGCCAAGTCGTCGGGGGGCCCCAGCATTTT,CASSQVVGGPQHF
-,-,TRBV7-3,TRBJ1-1,TGTGCCAGCAGCTCTGGTGGCGGCGGCGCTCAAGGTGAAGCTTTCTTT,CASSSGGGGAQGEAFF